This T cell receptor beta chain was sequenced in a study of CD8+ T cells in alopecia areata. Study at large: Treatment comprised oral tofacitinib, 5 to 10 mg twice daily, in treated patients. Severity of treated patients was scored by affected scalp percentage.

Treatment in this sample: oral pan-JAK inhibitor, 5-10 mg twice daily. Reverse transcription of extracted RNA yielded cDNA, which provided the sequencing template. Measured with immunoSEQ multiplex PCR; TCRdb has only the in-frame clones, and not every one. The table lists roughly 110,000 clones, around 83% of them singletons. The CDR3 contains 12 residues. Germline loops: CDR1 SGHDN, CDR2 FVKESK. With regard to this clone: An end of the junction differs from the germline gene, which may be a read error.

Here the sequenced sample was CD8+ T cells sorted from blood, taken at week 24, from a patient treated with tofacitinib. This receptor was taken from a human donor with alopecia areata. The chain is built from TRBV14 and TRBJ2-2, with D tentatively TRBD1 (5 bases). CDR3 bases: TGTACCAGCGACCCTGGGGCGGGGGAGCTGTTTTTT. Translation gives CTSDPGAGELFF.